The 8 T cell receptor beta chains below come from one sample, sequenced in a study of blood T cell repertoires in COVID-19. Profiling relied on immunoSEQ multiplex PCR, and the TCRdb table lists in-frame clones only, not all of them. The sample yields about 98,000 clones, roughly 92% seen once. The sequenced sample consisted of peripheral blood. The receptors come from a woman aged 45-65 years with COVID-19, enrolled during active disease.

This chain connects TRBV7-9 to TRBJ1-1; TRBD1 matches at 10 bases. The V and J ends lost 7 bases and 6 bases, in that order; junction bases with no gene match: 8. Germline assignment: CDR1 SEHNR and CDR2 FQNEAQ (reference sequence). The CDR3 consists of 14 residues. The CDR3 bases are TGTGCCAGCACCCGGGACAGGGGAATTCCTGAAGCTTTCTTT. Encoded protein: CASTRDRGIPEAFF.

This chain links TRBV24-1 with TRBJ2-7, with 11 bases aligning to TRBD1. There are 15 residues in the CDR3. Germline assignment: CDR1 KGHDR and CDR2 SFDVKD. V lost 4 bases to trimming and J lost 7 bases; unmatched junction nucleotides: 8. The CDR3, as DNA: TGTGCCACCAGTGACCCCGGACAGGGGGCGCAGGAGCAGTACGTC. Protein: CATSDPGQGAQEQYV.

J is TRBJ1-5 and V is TRBV28; D is undetermined. Trimming removed 2 bases from V and 1 base from J, with 6 bases in between. The CDR3 extends over 14 amino acids. CDR1 MDHEN and CDR2 SYDVKM come from the germline V gene. This chain's CDR3 is CASSLTGSNQPQHF. CDR3 coding DNA: TGTGCCAGCAGTTTAACGGGAAGCAATCAGCCCCAGCATTTT.

J is TRBJ1-2 and V is TRBV24-1, with D unresolved. V was clipped by 4 bases and J by 1 base, with 15 bases between them. Germline lookup yields CDR1 KGHDR and CDR2 SFDVKD. The CDR3 is 16 amino acids. The CDR3 DNA sequence: TGTGCCACCAGTGACCTGCTGTGGGCGAGTAACTATGGCTACACCTTC. Protein product: CATSDLLWASNYGYTF.

This clone was detected only once. The chain recombines TRBV5-8 with TRBJ2-3; TRBD1 aligns across 7 bases. The trim removed 7 bases at V and 2 bases at J, leaving 10 bases unmatched. This CDR3 has 15 amino acids. Germline CDR1 reads SGHTS; CDR2 reads YDEGEE. This CDR3 reads CASQKGAPNTDTQYF. CDR3 DNA sequence: TGTGCCAGCCAGAAGGGGGCCCCAAACACAGATACGCAGTATTTT.

The genes are TRBV12-5 and TRBJ2-4, with D perhaps TRBD2 (6 bases). Trimming stripped 6 bases from V and 5 bases from J, with 11 bases between. Per germline, CDR1 LGHNT and CDR2 FRNRAP. This CDR3 comprises 13 residues. CDR3 DNA: TGTGCTAGTGGGCTCGGACTACAAAACATTCAGTACTTC. As protein: CASGLGLQNIQYF.

The sample holds one count of this clone. The chain has TRBV5-1 and TRBJ2-1, with D maybe TRBD2 (5 bases). V lost 6 bases, J lost 7 bases, and 14 bases lay in between. The CDR3 covers 13 residues. The V gene's germline CDR1 is SGHRS and CDR2 YFSETQ. CDR3: CASKSEGWNEQFF. The CDR3 nucleotides read TGCGCCAGCAAATCCGAGGGATGGAATGAGCAGTTCTTC.

This chain uses TRBV6-5 with TRBJ1-1; D gene uncertain. CDR3 length: 11 amino acids. Germline CDR1 reads MNHEY; CDR2 reads SVGAGI. CDR3 loop: CASEGNTEAFF. The CDR3, as DNA: TGTGCATCTGAGGGGAACACTGAAGCTTTCTTT.